These 27 T cell receptor beta chains originate from one sample sequenced in a study of blood T cell repertoires in COVID-19. Sequencing used immunoSEQ multiplex PCR; TCRdb keeps in-frame clones, though not all of them. The sample carries 250,000 to 300,000 clones, about 85% recorded once. The sample was peripheral blood. The receptors were gathered from a woman aged 45-59 years who had recovered from COVID-19.

The chain uses TRBV11-2 and TRBJ1-1; 7 bases match TRBD1. Unmatched junction bases numbered 6, after V lost 4 bases and J lost 1 base. The CDR3 extends over 15 amino acids. Germline CDR1 SGHAT, CDR2 FQNNGV. CDR3: CASSYPWTGNTEAFF. CDR3 nucleotides: TGTGCCAGCAGCTACCCTTGGACAGGGAACACTGAAGCTTTCTTT.

This clone occurred a few times. The chain couples TRBV5-1 to TRBJ2-5; perhaps TRBD1 as D (6 bases). V lost 0 bases and J 0 bases, leaving 12 bases between the germline ends. CDR3 length equals 16 residues. Germline lookup yields CDR1 SGHRS and CDR2 YFSETQ. The CDR3 DNA reads as TGCGCCAGCAGCTTGGCCCCAGGGGCCAACCAAGAGACCCAGTACTTC. It specifies CASSLAPGANQETQYF. Complete variable domain (other parts from reference TRBV5-1 and TRBJ2-5): KAGVTQTPRYLIKTRGQQVTLSCSPISGHRSVSWYQQTPGQGLQFLFEYFSETQRNKGNFPGRFSGRQFSNSRSEMNVSTLELGDSALYLCASSLAPGANQETQYFGPGTRLLVL.

This clone was seen a handful of times. The genes are TRBV12-5 and TRBJ1-1; no firm D call. The CDR3 covers 13 residues. Germline values: CDR1 LGHNT, CDR2 FRNRAP. V was cut by 2 bases and J by 2 bases, with 6 bases left in between. The chain's CDR3 is CASGLNLNTEAFF. The CDR3, as DNA: TGTGCTAGTGGTTTGAATCTAAACACTGAAGCTTTCTTT.

The chain recombines TRBV27 with TRBJ2-2; tentative D call: TRBD1 (5 bases). V lost 0 bases, J lost 8 bases, and 7 bases lay in between. Looked up from germline, CDR1 is MNHEY and CDR2 is SMNVEV (reference sequence). The CDR3 runs to 13 residues. The CDR3: CASSLSGVGELFF. The DNA of the CDR3 is TGTGCCAGCAGTTTATCAGGGGTTGGGGAGCTGTTTTTT.

This chain joins TRBV5-5 and TRBJ2-1, with 11 bases aligning to TRBD2. CDR1 and CDR2 (germline): SGHKS, YYEKEE (reference sequence). CDR3 length equals 16 residues. The trim removed 2 bases at V and 5 bases at J, leaving 6 bases unmatched. CDR3 protein: CASSFRLAGLNNEQFF. The CDR3 DNA follows: TGTGCCAGCAGCTTTCGACTAGCGGGACTTAACAATGAGCAGTTCTTC.

The sample holds one count of this clone. V and J are TRBV27 and TRBJ1-4, with TRBD1 identical over 9 bases. Per germline, CDR1 MNHEY and CDR2 SMNVEV (reference sequence). J gave up 3 bases and V 3 bases, and 5 bases lay outside the gene matches. This CDR3 is 16 amino acids long. The CDR3 sequence: CASSFNRQGANEKLFF. In DNA, the CDR3 is TGTGCCAGCAGTTTTAACCGACAGGGGGCTAATGAAAAACTGTTTTTT.

V is TRBV5-8 and J is TRBJ1-1, with 7 nucleotides matching TRBD1. This CDR3 region has 17 residues. Trimming removed 0 bases from V and 4 bases from J; junction bases left unmatched: 12. Germline V lookup: CDR1 SGHTS, CDR2 YDEGEE. Here the CDR3 DNA reads TGTGCCAGCAGCTTGGGGATATTAGGGGGCTCTGGCACTGAAGCTTTCTTT. Protein product: CASSLGILGGSGTEAFF.

This chain joins TRBV7-2 and TRBJ2-1, with 14 bases that match TRBD2. Germline assignment: CDR1 SGHTA and CDR2 FQGNSA. This CDR3 region has 15 residues. V lost 5 bases, J lost 9 bases, and 6 bases stayed unmatched. CDR3 sequence reads: CASSPGTSGSGEQFF. In DNA, the CDR3 is TGTGCCAGCAGCCCGGGGACTAGCGGGAGTGGTGAGCAGTTCTTC.

V and J are TRBV4-3 and TRBJ2-1; weak D call: TRBD2 (7 bases). The CDR3 consists of 16 residues. Germline V CDR1 and CDR2: LGHNA, YSLEER. The germline V and J ends were trimmed by 4 bases and 8 bases, with 21 bases remaining between them. The CDR3 DNA reads as TGCGCCAGCAGCCCCACCCCGGCGGGGGCGCATGATGAGCAGTTCTTC. This encodes CASSPTPAGAHDEQFF.

This rearrangement joins TRBV29-1 to TRBJ2-2, with TRBD1 matching 7 bases. J was trimmed by 4 bases and V by 5 bases; bases with no gene match: 10. Germline CDR1 reads SQVTM; CDR2 reads ANQGSEA. The CDR3 is 15 amino acids. CDR3 loop: CSVRDSNTPTGELFF. The CDR3 DNA is TGCAGCGTTAGGGACAGTAATACCCCCACCGGGGAGCTGTTTTTT.

The chain combines TRBV5-6 with TRBJ1-5; D possibly corresponds to TRBD1 (5 bases). V shed 1 base and J shed 1 base, with 12 bases lying between them. Germline assignment: CDR1 SGHDT and CDR2 YYEEEE. This CDR3 is built from 16 residues. CDR3 nucleotides: TGTGCCAGCAGCTTGATGGGAGGGGCGAGCAATCAGCCCCAGCATTTT. Translation gives CASSLMGGASNQPQHF.

V is TRBV27 and J is TRBJ1-1; D is unclear. In germline, CDR1 is MNHEY, CDR2 SMNVEV (reference sequence). Trimming took 3 bases from V and 14 from J, leaving 19 bases between them. There are 13 residues in the CDR3. The CDR3 nucleotides read TGTGCCAGCAGTTTTTATGTGGGCATCAACCTCTTCTTT. Encoded protein: CASSFYVGINLFF.

This chain uses TRBV6-5 with TRBJ1-2; 7 bases align to TRBD1. V lost 2 bases to trimming and J lost 2 bases; unmatched junction nucleotides: 5. CDR1 MNHEY and CDR2 SVGAGI come from the germline V gene. CDR3 length equals 15 residues. CDR3 region: CASSYGDSLNYGYTF. The CDR3 DNA sequence: TGTGCCAGCAGTTACGGGGACAGTCTCAACTATGGCTACACCTTC.

The V gene is TRBV6-5, the J gene TRBJ2-7; 9 positions agree with TRBD2. The germline V gene encodes CDR1 MNHEY and CDR2 SVGAGI. This CDR3 comprises 15 residues. V was clipped by 5 bases and J by 3 bases; unmatched bases: 8. CDR3 nucleotide sequence: TGTGCCAGCAGTACCAGTAGCGGGAGTATCTACGAGCAGTACTTC. It specifies CASSTSSGSIYEQYF.

The rearrangement links TRBV5-8 to TRBJ1-1, with D perhaps TRBD1 (5 bases). The CDR3 is 12 residues long. Germline CDR1 SGHTS, CDR2 YDEGEE. Trimming stripped 4 bases from V and 5 bases from J, with 9 bases between. CDR3 in DNA: TGTGCCAGCAGCCGGGGGAGGACTGAAGCTTTCTTT. This encodes CASSRGRTEAFF.

The chain links TRBV24-1 to TRBJ2-1, with a weak D call TRBD2 (6 bases). V was cut by 9 bases and J by 0 bases, with 14 bases left in between. CDR3 length: 15 residues. Germline values: CDR1 KGHDR, CDR2 SFDVKD. The CDR3 is CATGGDLSSYNEQFF. For the CDR3, the DNA is TGTGCCACCGGAGGGGACTTAAGCTCCTACAATGAGCAGTTCTTC.

The chain couples TRBV7-9 to TRBJ1-2, with TRBD1 identical over 9 bases. The junction had 16 bases not matched to a gene; V was cut back by 5 bases and J by 3 bases. Germline CDR1 reads SEHNR; CDR2 reads FQNEAQ (reference sequence). The CDR3 has 18 amino acids. CDR3 nucleotide sequence: TGTGCCAGCAGCCCTTGGACAGGGGCCAACCGGGAGTACTATGGCTACACCTTC. The encoded protein is CASSPWTGANREYYGYTF.

The rearrangement joins TRBV15 to TRBJ1-2; maybe TRBD1 (6 bases). In germline, CDR1 is LNHNV, CDR2 YYDKDF (reference sequence). Between the trimmed V and J ends, which lost 2 bases and 4 bases, there was a span of 8 bases. The CDR3 contains 13 residues. The CDR3: CATSRQQGYGYTF. CDR3 DNA: TGTGCCACCAGCAGACAACAGGGCTATGGCTACACCTTC.

The rearrangement links TRBV7-3 to TRBJ2-1; 8 bases fit TRBD2. The CDR3 contains 15 residues. The germline V gene has CDR1 SGHTA and CDR2 FQGTGA. With 5 bases clipped from V and 5 bases from J, the junction kept 8 bases outside the gene matches. CDR3 DNA sequence: TGTGCCAGCAGCCGTGGGAGCGGGAGTAACAATGAGCAGTTCTTC. This gives the protein CASSRGSGSNNEQFF.

This clone showed up just once. The V and J genes are TRBV6-5 and TRBJ1-5; 8 bases fit TRBD1. The CDR3 is 15 amino acids. The trim removed 0 bases at V and 6 bases at J, leaving 4 bases unmatched. Germline V gene data show CDR1 as MNHEY and CDR2 as SVGAGI. DNA of the CDR3: TGTGCCAGCAGTTACTCTTACAGGGGGAGTCAGCCCCAGCATTTT. Its protein is CASSYSYRGSQPQHF.

The chain couples TRBV30 to TRBJ2-5; 10 positions match TRBD1. Germline V lookup: CDR1 GTSNPN, CDR2 SVGIG (reference sequence). After removal of 3 bases from V and 1 base from J, the junction contained 5 bases not matched to a gene. The CDR3 contains 15 residues. CDR3 sequence reads: CAWRPGQGIQETQYF. The CDR3, as DNA: TGTGCCTGGAGGCCGGGACAGGGGATCCAAGAGACCCAGTACTTC.

This clone was detected only once. The chain joins TRBV7-3 to TRBJ1-4; D is possibly TRBD1 (5 bases). V lost 5 bases to trimming and J lost 6 bases, with 16 bases between them. CDR3 length: 15 residues. Germline lookup yields CDR1 SGHTA and CDR2 FQGTGA. CDR3 in DNA: TGTGCCAGCAGCCCTAACGGACAAGGAGATGAAAAACTGTTTTTT. This codes for CASSPNGQGDEKLFF.

This clone has a handful of counts. The identical CDR3 is also encoded by other nucleotide sequences in the sample. This chain connects TRBV30 to TRBJ1-3; 7 positions agree with TRBD1. Trimming removed 3 bases from V and 3 bases from J; junction bases left unmatched: 2. The CDR3 runs to 13 residues. Germline lookup yields CDR1 GTSNPN and CDR2 SVGIG (reference sequence). Here the CDR3 reads CAWSPGGGNTIYF. The CDR3 DNA is TGTGCCTGGAGCCCAGGGGGTGGAAACACCATATATTTT.

The J gene is TRBJ2-2, the V gene TRBV6-2 or TRBV6-3; 7 bases line up with TRBD2. The germline gives CDR1 MNHEY, CDR2 SVGEGT. V dropped 6 bases and J dropped 4; count of bases not matched to a gene: 11. The CDR3 runs to 16 residues. In DNA, the CDR3 is TGTGCCAGCAGCCGGGAGGCTAGGGTTGTCACCGGGGAGCTGTTTTTT. Translated, it gives CASSREARVVTGELFF.

CDR3 in amino acids: CASSITTGVGFF. CDR3 bases: TGTGCCAGCAGTATAACAACAGGGGTTGGTTTCTTT. The V call is TRBV12-3 or TRBV12-4, the J call TRBJ1-1, with 7 nucleotides matching TRBD1. Germline trimming cut 5 bases from V and 13 bases from J; bases unmatched to any gene: 10. This CDR3 comprises 12 residues.

J is TRBJ2-3 and V is TRBV5-1; TRBD1 is a possible D gene (5 bases). The CDR3 is made up of 13 amino acids. V shed 2 bases and J shed 4 bases, with 8 bases lying between them. Per the germline V gene, CDR1 is SGHRS and CDR2 is YFSETQ. For the CDR3, the DNA is TGCGCCAGCAGCTTCAAGGGGTCAGATACGCAGTATTTT. Encoded protein: CASSFKGSDTQYF. Full variable domain (outside the CDR3, taken from reference TRBV5-1 and TRBJ2-3): KAGVTQTPRYLIKTRGQQVTLSCSPISGHRSVSWYQQTPGQGLQFLFEYFSETQRNKGNFPGRFSGRQFSNSRSEMNVSTLELGDSALYLCASSFKGSDTQYFGPGTRLTVL.

As DNA, the CDR3 is TGTGCCAGCAGCCTCTGGGGCAGGTCCGGGGCCAACGTCCTGACTTTC. As protein: CASSLWGRSGANVLTF. The chain carries TRBV7-9 and TRBJ2-6; possibly TRBD1 for D (5 bases). With 5 bases removed from V and 4 bases from J, the gap between germline ends came to 15 bases. CDR3 length: 16 amino acids. Germline V gives CDR1 SEHNR, CDR2 FQNEAQ (reference sequence). Using reference TRBV7-9 and TRBJ2-6 for the parts outside the CDR3, the full variable domain is DTGVSQNPRHKITKRGQNVTFRCDPISEHNRLYWYRQTLGQGPEFLTYFQNEAQLEKSRLLSDRFSAERPKGSFSTLEIQRTEQGDSAMYLCASSLWGRSGANVLTFGAGSRLTVL.